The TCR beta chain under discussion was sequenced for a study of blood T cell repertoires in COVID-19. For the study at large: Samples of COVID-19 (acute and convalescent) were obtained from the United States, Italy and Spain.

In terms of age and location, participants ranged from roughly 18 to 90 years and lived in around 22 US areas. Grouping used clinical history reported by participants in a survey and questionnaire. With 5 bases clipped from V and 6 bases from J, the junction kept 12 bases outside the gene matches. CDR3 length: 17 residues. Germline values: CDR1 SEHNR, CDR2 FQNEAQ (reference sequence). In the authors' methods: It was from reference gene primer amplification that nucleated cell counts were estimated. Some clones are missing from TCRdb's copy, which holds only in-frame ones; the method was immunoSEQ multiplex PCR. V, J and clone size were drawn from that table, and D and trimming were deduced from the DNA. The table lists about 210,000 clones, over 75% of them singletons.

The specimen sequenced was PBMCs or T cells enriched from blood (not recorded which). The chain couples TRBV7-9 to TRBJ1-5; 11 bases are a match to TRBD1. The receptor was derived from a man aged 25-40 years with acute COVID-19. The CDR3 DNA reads TGTGCCAGCAGCCAGGTGTCGGGACAGGGGGAAGGTCAGCCCCAGCATTTT. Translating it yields CASSQVSGQGEGQPQHF.